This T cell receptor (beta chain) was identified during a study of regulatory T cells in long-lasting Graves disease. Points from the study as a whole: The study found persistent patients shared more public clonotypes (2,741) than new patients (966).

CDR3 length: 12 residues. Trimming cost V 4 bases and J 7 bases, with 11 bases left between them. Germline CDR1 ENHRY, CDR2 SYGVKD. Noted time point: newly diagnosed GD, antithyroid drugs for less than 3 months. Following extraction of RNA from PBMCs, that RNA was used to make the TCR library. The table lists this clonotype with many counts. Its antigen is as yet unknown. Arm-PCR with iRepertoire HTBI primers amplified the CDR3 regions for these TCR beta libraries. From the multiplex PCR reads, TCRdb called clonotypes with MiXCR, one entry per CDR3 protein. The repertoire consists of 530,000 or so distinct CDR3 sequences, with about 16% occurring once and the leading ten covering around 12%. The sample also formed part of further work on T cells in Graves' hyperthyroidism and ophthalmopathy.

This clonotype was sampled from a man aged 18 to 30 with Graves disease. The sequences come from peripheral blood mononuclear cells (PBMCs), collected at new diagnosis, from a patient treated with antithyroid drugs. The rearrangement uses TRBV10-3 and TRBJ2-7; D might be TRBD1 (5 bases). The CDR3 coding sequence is TGTGCCATCAGTGTAGACAGTCGGGAGCAGTACTTC. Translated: CAISVDSREQYF.